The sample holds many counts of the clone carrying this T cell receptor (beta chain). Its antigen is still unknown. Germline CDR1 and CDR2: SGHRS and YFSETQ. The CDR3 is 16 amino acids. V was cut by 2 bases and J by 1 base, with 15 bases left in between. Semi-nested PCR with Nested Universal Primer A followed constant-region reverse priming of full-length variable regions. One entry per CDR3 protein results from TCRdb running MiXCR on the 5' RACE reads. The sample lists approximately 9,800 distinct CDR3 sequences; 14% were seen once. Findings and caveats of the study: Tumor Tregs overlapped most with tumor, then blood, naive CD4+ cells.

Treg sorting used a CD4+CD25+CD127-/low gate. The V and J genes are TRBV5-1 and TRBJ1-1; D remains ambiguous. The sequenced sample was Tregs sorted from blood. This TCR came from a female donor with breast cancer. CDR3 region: CASSLVRLGRNTEAFF. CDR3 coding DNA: TGCGCCAGCAGCTTAGTCAGACTCGGGCGGAACACTGAAGCTTTCTTT.